This TCR beta chain was found in a study of blood T cell repertoires in COVID-19. Study-level background: The analysed material was cDNA or gDNA that came from T cells, B-cell-depleted T cells, or PBMCs.

Generated by immunoSEQ multiplex PCR, the TCRdb table keeps only in-frame clones and is missing some. The sample includes some 60,000 clones, 65% to 85% seen only once; the top ten take around 10%. The sample taken for sequencing was peripheral blood. The receptor was derived from a man of 80 years or more with COVID-19, enrolled during active disease.

CDR3: CASSQPGQGRILGTEAFF. CDR3 bases: TGTGCCAGCAGCCAACCGGGACAGGGAAGGATCTTGGGCACTGAAGCTTTCTTT. This chain connects TRBV5-4 to TRBJ1-1; the match to TRBD1 covers 9 bases. CDR1 is SGHNT and CDR2 is YYREEE in the germline V gene (reference sequence). With V trimmed by 4 bases and J by 4 bases, 17 bases remained unmatched. The CDR3 consists of 18 residues.